The T cell receptor beta chain described here comes from a study of T-cell reconstitution after alpha-beta-depleted transplantation in children. V was trimmed by 3 bases and J by 3 bases, leaving 12 bases between them. Germline assignment: CDR1 SGHTA and CDR2 FQGTGA. The CDR3 is 15 amino acids. Broader study findings: After one year, T-cell counts and TCRbeta diversity mostly came from new T cells. Several patients had high TCRbeta diversity at day 60; it came from surviving recipient T cells and thymic progenitors.

TCRbeta library construction was performed incorporating unique molecular identifiers. MiXCR, applied by TCRdb to the PCR reads, yields one record per CDR3 protein. The sample has around 370,000 distinct CDR3 sequences; about 17% are singletons. This clonotype was recorded a few times. Its antigen is as yet unknown. The chain joins TRBV7-3 to TRBJ2-1; weak D call: TRBD2 (5 bases). This specimen was PBMCs, mostly from graft donor cells, taken 360 days after TCRalphabeta/CD19-depleted stem cell transplant. The source of this sequence is a male patient aged 2-10 years who had a stem cell transplant for acute lymphoblastic leukemia, so the T cells may come from the graft donor. The CDR3 DNA sequence: TGTGCCAGCAGCTTGGCCTCGGGGATCTACAATGAGCAGTTCTTC. Residues: CASSLASGIYNEQFF.